What follows are 5 T cell receptor beta chains derived from one specimen sequenced in a study of blood T cell repertoires in COVID-19. Sequenced by immunoSEQ multiplex PCR; TCRdb stores in-frame clones only, minus some. The profile covers some 160,000 clones, with roughly 80% appearing a single time and 1.5% taken by the ten largest. The source material was peripheral blood. The receptors here all came from a human donor in a cohort sampled during active COVID-19.

This sequence joins TRBV18 and TRBJ2-7; D is possibly TRBD2 (5 bases). V lost 1 base and J lost 5, with 6 bases in between. CDR3 length: 12 amino acids. The germline V gene has CDR1 KGHSH and CDR2 LQKENI. The CDR3 DNA is TGTGCCAGCTCACCACGGGAGAACGAGCAGTACTTC. Translation: CASSPRENEQYF.

This clone appeared a few times. This may stem from a read error, because a much larger clone lies one nucleotide away. Other DNA variants within this sample encode the same CDR3. The chain employs TRBV7-2 and TRBJ2-7; D call uncertain. Per germline, CDR1 SGHTA and CDR2 FQGNSA. CDR3 length: 11 residues. The ends were cut back, 5 bases at V and 1 base at J, with 3 bases in the middle. CDR3 protein: CASSPSYEQYF. In nucleotides, the CDR3 is TGTGCCAGCAGCCCATCCTACGAGCAGTACTTC. Combining the CDR3 with reference TRBV7-2 and TRBJ2-7 gives the whole variable domain GAGVSQSPSNKVTEKGKDVELRCDPISGHTALYWYRQSLGQGLEFLIYFQGNSAPDKSGLPSDRFSAERTGGSVSTLTIQRTQQEDSAVYLCASSPSYEQYFGPGTRLTVT.

The chain combines TRBV9 with TRBJ2-3; TRBD2 agrees at 11 bases. CDR3 length: 17 residues. V shed 2 bases and J 0 bases; nucleotides not matched to a gene: 5. The germline CDR1 and CDR2 sequences are SGDLS and YYNGEE. CDR3 region: CASSVSGTSGSTDTQYF. The CDR3, as DNA: TGTGCCAGCAGCGTTTCCGGGACTAGCGGCAGCACAGATACGCAGTATTTT.

V usage is TRBV28 and J usage is TRBJ1-5; 10 bases line up with TRBD1. CDR3 size: 17 residues. V dropped 4 bases and J dropped 3; count of bases not matched to a gene: 9. Germline V gene lookup returns CDR1 MDHEN and CDR2 SYDVKM. The CDR3 protein is CASSSHSGTGVNQPQHF. The CDR3 coding sequence is TGTGCCAGCAGTTCTCATTCCGGGACAGGGGTCAATCAGCCCCAGCATTTT.

The chain carries TRBV19 and TRBJ2-1; 7 bases match TRBD1. CDR3 length: 14 residues. With V trimmed by 2 bases and J by 8 bases, 6 bases remained unmatched. Germline CDR1 is LNHDA and CDR2 is SQIVND (reference sequence). CDR3 region: CASSIKGAGHEQFF. Written as DNA, the CDR3 is TGTGCCAGTAGTATAAAGGGGGCGGGCCATGAGCAGTTCTTC.